One and the same sample provided the 27 T cell receptor beta chains below, sequenced in a study of regulatory T cells in long-lasting Graves disease. CDR3 regions were amplified by Arm-PCR using iRepertoire HTBI primers to build TCR beta libraries. From the multiplex PCR reads, TCRdb called clonotypes with MiXCR, one entry per CDR3 protein. The sample holds 350,000 to 450,000 distinct CDR3 sequences, 20% to 25% seen once. The time point: persistent/refractory GD, antithyroid drugs over 5 years with positive TRAb. The TCR library was prepared using RNA isolated from PBMCs. The input for sequencing was peripheral blood mononuclear cells (PBMCs), taken when the disease was refractory, from a patient treated with antithyroid drugs. The receptors here all came from a woman aged 35 to 49 with Graves disease.

This clonotype was recorded at least ten times. CDR3: CASRTFQETQYF. CDR3 nucleotides: TGTGCCAGCAGAACCTTCCAAGAGACCCAGTACTTC. The chain carries TRBV2 and TRBJ2-5; D uncertain. The germline CDR1 and CDR2 sequences are SNHLY and FYNNEI. This CDR3 comprises 12 residues. V shed 6 bases and J shed 1 base, with 6 bases lying between them.

V usage is TRBV7-9 and J usage is TRBJ2-6; TRBD1 agrees at 7 bases. CDR3 length equals 19 residues. V shed 4 bases and J 2 bases; nucleotides not matched to a gene: 14. Germline V gene data show CDR1 as SEHNR and CDR2 as FQNEAQ (reference sequence). The CDR3 is CASSSPSGTAFTGANVLTF. The CDR3 nucleotides read TGTGCCAGCAGCTCACCGTCCGGGACAGCGTTCACTGGGGCCAACGTCCTGACTTTC.

J is TRBJ2-5 and V is TRBV7-8; D may correspond to TRBD1 or TRBD2 (6 bases each). V was cut by 8 bases and J by 3 bases, with 13 bases left in between. The CDR3 spans 13 residues. Germline V gene sequence: CDR1 SGHVS, CDR2 FQNEAQ. The CDR3 DNA is TGTGCCAGCTTAGGAGGGGGGAAAGAGACCCAGTACTTC. Protein: CASLGGGKETQYF.

A few counts support this clonotype. The V and J genes are TRBV5-1 and TRBJ2-2; D may be TRBD1 or TRBD2 (5 bases each). V gave up 0 bases and J gave up 8 bases, with 11 bases separating them. This CDR3 has 14 amino acids. Germline V gene data show CDR1 as SGHRS and CDR2 as YFSETQ. In nucleotides, the CDR3 is TGCGCCAGCAGCTTGGAGTCTGGGGGAGGGGAGCTGTTTTTT. This encodes CASSLESGGGELFF.

V gene TRBV18 combines with J gene TRBJ1-6, with a possible D match to TRBD1 (6 bases). V dropped 1 base and J dropped 5 bases, with 6 bases sitting between them. Per the germline V gene, CDR1 is KGHSH and CDR2 is LQKENI. There are 14 residues in the CDR3. The CDR3: CASSPQGDNSPLHF. Written as DNA, the CDR3 is TGTGCCAGCTCACCACAGGGGGATAATTCACCCCTCCACTTT.

This clonotype turned up a few times. The chain is built from TRBV7-3 and TRBJ2-7; D is unresolved. CDR1 is SGHTA, CDR2 FQGTGA, per germline. CDR3 length: 13 amino acids. Trimming pared 0 bases from V and 3 bases from J, leaving 6 bases between. DNA for the CDR3: TGTGCCAGCAGCTTAACCGCCAGCTACGAGCAGTACTTC. Translated, it gives CASSLTASYEQYF.

V gene TRBV20-1 combines with J gene TRBJ2-1, with 9 positions matching TRBD2. The CDR3 contains 16 residues. In germline, CDR1 is DFQATT, CDR2 SNEGSKA (reference sequence). Trimming at V came to 0 bases and at J to 8 bases, leaving 11 bases not matched to a gene. CDR3 residues: CSARDTAGGSWDEQFF. CDR3 in DNA: TGCAGTGCTAGAGATACCGCGGGAGGGAGTTGGGATGAGCAGTTCTTC.

The V call is TRBV27, the J call TRBJ2-1, with TRBD2 matching over 7 bases. The V gene's germline CDR1 is MNHEY and CDR2 SMNVEV (reference sequence). The CDR3 extends over 14 amino acids. J gave up 6 bases and V 5 bases, and 7 bases lay outside the gene matches. In DNA, the CDR3 is TGTGCCAGCAGTGCCGAGACTAGCCGCAATGAGCAGTTCTTC. Translating gives CASSAETSRNEQFF.

This clonotype was observed many times. This sequence joins TRBV6-5 and TRBJ1-2; D is undetermined. Per the germline V gene, CDR1 is MNHEY and CDR2 is SVGAGI. This CDR3 comprises 13 residues. V lost 2 bases and J 4 bases, leaving 8 bases between the germline ends. In nucleotides, the CDR3 is TGTGCCAGCAGTTACCCTCTTTTCTATGGCTACACCTTC. Translated: CASSYPLFYGYTF.

V and J are TRBV7-2 and TRBJ1-5; TRBD1 is a possible D gene (5 bases). CDR1 SGHTA and CDR2 FQGNSA come from the germline V gene. V was clipped by 1 base and J by 7 bases, with 14 bases between them. The CDR3 is 15 amino acids. CDR3 sequence: CASSLGSGGKQPQHF. CDR3 sequence (DNA): TGTGCCAGCAGCTTAGGGAGCGGGGGGAAACAGCCCCAGCATTTT.

This clonotype was detected ten times or more. CDR3: CASSYRAGPEQYF. The CDR3 DNA follows: TGTGCCAGCAGCTATCGAGCGGGGCCAGAGCAGTACTTC. The chain links TRBV7-4 to TRBJ2-7; the match to TRBD2 covers 7 bases. J gave up 7 bases and V 4 bases, and 7 bases lay outside the gene matches. The CDR3 is 13 amino acids. The germline CDR1 and CDR2 sequences are SGHVT and SQSDAQ.

Of note for this clonotype: A much larger clonotype is one base distant, so this may be a read error. The CDR3 coding sequence is TGTGCCAGCAGGGGACAGGGGAACACCGGGGAGCTGTTTTTT. Encoded protein: CASRGQGNTGELFF. V is TRBV2 and J is TRBJ2-2; 9 positions agree with TRBD1. The junction had 0 bases not matched to a gene; V was cut back by 6 bases and J by 1 base. The CDR3 contains 14 residues. In germline, CDR1 is SNHLY, CDR2 FYNNEI.

The chain joins TRBV4-1 to TRBJ1-5; D not certain. V gave up 4 bases and J gave up 3 bases, with 10 bases separating them. The CDR3 contains 14 residues. In germline, CDR1 is MGHRA, CDR2 YSYEKL. CDR3 bases: TGCGCCAGCAGCCCATTGCCAGTCAATCAGCCCCAGCATTTT. Translation: CASSPLPVNQPQHF.

The table lists this clonotype with many counts. The V and J genes are TRBV27 and TRBJ2-7, with TRBD1 matching over 7 bases. The CDR3 covers 14 residues. With 6 bases clipped from V and 3 bases from J, the junction kept 8 bases outside the gene matches. Germline assignment: CDR1 MNHEY and CDR2 SMNVEV (reference sequence). CDR3 bases: TGTGCCAGCAGCCGTGACAGGGCAGGCTACGAGCAGTACTTC. This sequence encodes CASSRDRAGYEQYF.

This clonotype was observed a few times. V usage is TRBV6-2 or TRBV6-3 and J usage is TRBJ2-2, with D tentatively TRBD1 or TRBD2 (5 bases each). CDR1 is MNHEY and CDR2 is SVGEGT in the germline V gene. This CDR3 spans 15 amino acids. The germline V and J ends were trimmed by 0 bases and 7 bases, with 12 bases remaining between them. The CDR3, as DNA: TGTGCCAGCAGTTACTCGAGGGGAGAGGGCGGGGAGCTGTTTTTT. This gives the protein CASSYSRGEGGELFF.

The V and J genes are TRBV5-4 and TRBJ2-5, with 10 nucleotides matching TRBD2. CDR3 size: 16 residues. The ends lost 0 bases at V and 2 bases at J; junction bases unmatched: 4. Germline V lookup: CDR1 SGHNT, CDR2 YYREEE (reference sequence). The CDR3 nucleotides read TGTGCCAGCAGCTTGGAAGCGGGAGGGTGGCAAGAGACCCAGTACTTC. This gives the protein CASSLEAGGWQETQYF.

This clonotype was recorded many times. CDR3 residues: CATSRMGRFDETQYF. The CDR3 bases are TGTGCCACCAGCAGAATGGGACGGTTTGATGAGACCCAGTACTTC. J is TRBJ2-5 and V is TRBV15; the D gene could be TRBD1 or TRBD2 (5 bases each). This CDR3 is built from 15 residues. V lost 2 bases, J lost 5 bases, and 15 bases lay in between. Germline CDR1 is LNHNV and CDR2 is YYDKDF (reference sequence).

This clonotype appeared a few times. The chain couples TRBV12-3 or TRBV12-4 to TRBJ2-2; 7 bases align to TRBD2. CDR3 size: 16 residues. V shed 5 bases, J shed 1 base, and the junction held 7 bases outside the gene matches. CDR3 residues: CASSPGTNLNTGELFF. The DNA of the CDR3 is TGTGCCAGCAGTCCCGGGACTAATCTGAACACCGGGGAGCTGTTTTTT.

The V gene is TRBV6-2 or TRBV6-3, the J gene TRBJ2-2; D possibly corresponds to TRBD1 (6 bases). CDR3 length equals 15 residues. Germline V gives CDR1 MNHEY, CDR2 SVGEGT. The germline V and J ends were trimmed by 6 bases and 0 bases, with 11 bases remaining between them. DNA of the CDR3: TGTGCCAGCAGCTACAGGGCGTCGAACACCGGGGAGCTGTTTTTT. Its translation is CASSYRASNTGELFF.

The J gene is TRBJ2-1, the V gene TRBV24-1, with a possible D match to TRBD1 (6 bases). Trimming shortened V by 1 base and J by 7 bases, and 13 bases separated the two germline ends. Germline-derived CDR1 and CDR2 are KGHDR and SFDVKD. This CDR3 has 15 residues. CDR3: CATSDFFGRGNEQFF. Written as DNA, the CDR3 is TGTGCCACCAGTGATTTCTTCGGAAGGGGGAATGAGCAGTTCTTC.

This chain connects TRBV5-1 to TRBJ2-7, with D perhaps matching TRBD2 (5 bases). CDR3 length equals 11 residues. Germline-derived CDR1 and CDR2 are SGHRS and YFSETQ. The germline V and J ends were trimmed by 8 bases and 2 bases, with 8 bases remaining between them. For the CDR3, the DNA is TGCGCCAGTAACGGGGCCTACGAGCAGTACTTC. Translated, it gives CASNGAYEQYF.

V and J are TRBV20-1 and TRBJ2-7; 8 bases fit TRBD2. The CDR3 has 14 residues. CDR1 and CDR2 from the germline V gene are DFQATT and SNEGSKA (reference sequence). V lost 0 bases to trimming and J lost 2 bases; unmatched junction nucleotides: 3. CDR3 sequence (DNA): TGCAGTGCTAGAGATCGGGGGGGAACCTACGAGCAGTACTTC. Translated: CSARDRGGTYEQYF.

The gene calls are TRBV28 and TRBJ2-2; TRBD1 aligns across 8 bases. The V gene end was trimmed by 8 bases and the J gene end by 4 bases; junction bases not matched to a gene: 27. Germline CDR1 is MDHEN and CDR2 is SYDVKM. The CDR3 loop spans 21 amino acids. The CDR3 DNA reads TGTGCCAGCCCCAGGACCCTTTCAAAGTTCCAGGGGGCTTCGTGCACCGGGGAGCTGTTTTTT. Translating gives CASPRTLSKFQGASCTGELFF.

This clonotype was counted between two and nine times. The chain couples TRBV14 to TRBJ1-5; D unresolved. This CDR3 region has 13 residues. The germline V and J ends were trimmed by 0 bases and 12 bases, with 12 bases remaining between them. Germline-derived CDR1 and CDR2 are SGHDN and FVKESK. CDR3 bases: TGTGCCAGCAGCCAAGATTACCAGAGCGACCAGCATTTT. Its translation: CASSQDYQSDQHF.

The chain couples TRBV5-1 to TRBJ1-4; D may be TRBD1 (6 bases). With 0 bases removed from V and 6 bases from J, the gap between germline ends came to 15 bases. Germline assignment: CDR1 SGHRS and CDR2 YFSETQ. The CDR3 spans 16 residues. The CDR3 region has the DNA TGCGCCAGCAGCTTGGGGCCGGGGGCAGAAGATGAAAAACTGTTTTTT. It is translated as CASSLGPGAEDEKLFF.

This clonotype has at least ten counts. The rearrangement uses TRBV12-3 or TRBV12-4 and TRBJ1-1; tentatively, D is TRBD1 (6 bases). V gave up 1 base and J gave up 3 bases, with 12 bases separating them. The CDR3 length is 15 residues. The CDR3 loop reads CASSLGGGGDTEAFF. CDR3 nucleotide sequence: TGTGCCAGCAGTTTAGGTGGCGGGGGCGACACTGAAGCTTTCTTT.

Many counts were recorded for this clonotype. This rearrangement joins TRBV10-3 to TRBJ2-5, with D possibly called TRBD1 or TRBD2 (6 bases each). Germline loops: CDR1 ENHRY, CDR2 SYGVKD. The CDR3 spans 15 residues. The ends were cut back, 5 bases at V and 4 bases at J, with 17 bases in the middle. The chain's CDR3 is CAISSKEGVGETQYF. The CDR3 DNA follows: TGTGCCATCAGTTCTAAGGAGGGGGTGGGAGAGACCCAGTACTTC.